Below, one T cell receptor beta chain is given with its context. In the authors' workflow: Nucleated cell counts were estimated from reference gene primer amplification. Here immunoSEQ multiplex PCR was the method, and the copy in TCRdb shows in-frame clones only, minus some. V, J and clone size are taken as reported in that table, and D and trimming were inferred from the DNA itself. The sample gives roughly 70,000 clones, 89% of which show up once; about 9.2% is in the top ten. The data were taken from a study of blood T cell repertoires in COVID-19. In the study overall: PBMCs, B-cell-depleted T cells, or T cells provided the cDNA or gDNA that made up the material.

The CDR3 is made up of 14 amino acids. Per the germline V gene, CDR1 is LNHDA and CDR2 is SQIVND (reference sequence). V was clipped by 5 bases and J by 7 bases, with 18 bases between them. The clonotype comes from a man at least 80 years old with acute or convalescent COVID-19. V and J are TRBV19 and TRBJ2-7; TRBD1 might be the D (6 bases). The sample taken for sequencing was peripheral blood. CDR3 in DNA: TGTGCCAGTAGTCTCGGTGGGGGCGAGGGGGAGCAGTACTTC. This gives the protein CASSLGGGEGEQYF.